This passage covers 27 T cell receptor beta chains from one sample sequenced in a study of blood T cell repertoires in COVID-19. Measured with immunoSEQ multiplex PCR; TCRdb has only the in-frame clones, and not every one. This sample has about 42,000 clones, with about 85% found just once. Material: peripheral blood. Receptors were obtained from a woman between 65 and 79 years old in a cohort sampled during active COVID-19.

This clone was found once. The CDR3 reads CASSSGGPGTGELFF. CDR3 coding DNA: TGTGCCAGCAGTAGTGGGGGCCCGGGCACCGGGGAGCTGTTTTTT. V is TRBV6-5 and J is TRBJ2-2; tentatively, D is TRBD1 (6 bases). The CDR3 spans 15 residues. V lost 5 bases and J lost 4, with 14 bases in between. Germline V lookup: CDR1 MNHEY, CDR2 SVGAGI.

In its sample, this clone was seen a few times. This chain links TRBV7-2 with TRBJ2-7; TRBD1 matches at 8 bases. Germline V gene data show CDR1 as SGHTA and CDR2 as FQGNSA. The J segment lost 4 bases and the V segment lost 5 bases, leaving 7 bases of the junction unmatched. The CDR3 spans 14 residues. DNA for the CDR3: TGTGCCAGCAGCCCGCGGCAGGGGGCTTACGAGCAGTACTTC. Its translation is CASSPRQGAYEQYF.

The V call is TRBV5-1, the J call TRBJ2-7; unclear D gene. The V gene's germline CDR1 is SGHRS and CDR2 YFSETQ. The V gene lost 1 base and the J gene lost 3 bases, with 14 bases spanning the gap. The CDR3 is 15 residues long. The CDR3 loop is CASSLIAPADYEQYF. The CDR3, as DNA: TGCGCCAGCAGCTTGATAGCCCCAGCAGACTACGAGCAGTACTTC.

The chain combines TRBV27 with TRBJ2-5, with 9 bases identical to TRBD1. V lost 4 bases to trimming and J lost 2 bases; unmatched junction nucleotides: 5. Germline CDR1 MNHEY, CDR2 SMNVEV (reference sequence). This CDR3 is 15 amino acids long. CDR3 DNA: TGTGCCAGCAGTTCACAGGGGGCAGGACAAGAGACCCAGTACTTC. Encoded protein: CASSSQGAGQETQYF.

The CDR3 DNA sequence: TGCGCCAGCAGCCCTGGGGGGACAGGGGGGAATCAGCCCCAGCATTTT. This gives the protein CASSPGGTGGNQPQHF. The rearrangement links TRBV5-1 to TRBJ1-5; 11 bases map to TRBD1. The length of the CDR3 is 16 residues. In germline, CDR1 is SGHRS, CDR2 YFSETQ. V lost 4 bases and J lost 4; bases outside the gene matches: 7.

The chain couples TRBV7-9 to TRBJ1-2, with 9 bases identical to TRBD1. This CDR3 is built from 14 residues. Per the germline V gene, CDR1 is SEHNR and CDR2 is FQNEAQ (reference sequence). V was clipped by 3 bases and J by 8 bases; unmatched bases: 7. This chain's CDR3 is CASSLWDRVSGYTF. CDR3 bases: TGTGCCAGCAGCTTGTGGGACAGGGTGTCGGGCTACACCTTC.

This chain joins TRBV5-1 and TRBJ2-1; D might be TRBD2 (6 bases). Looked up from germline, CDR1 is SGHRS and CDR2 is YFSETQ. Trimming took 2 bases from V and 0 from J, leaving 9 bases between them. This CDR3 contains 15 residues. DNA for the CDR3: TGCGCCAGCAGCTTTGGCGGGGCCTCCTACAATGAGCAGTTCTTC. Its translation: CASSFGGASYNEQFF.

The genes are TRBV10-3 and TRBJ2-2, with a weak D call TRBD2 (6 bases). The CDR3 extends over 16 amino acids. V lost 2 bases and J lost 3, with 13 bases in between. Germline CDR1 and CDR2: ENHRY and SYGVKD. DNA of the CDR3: TGTGCCATCAGTGAGGGGGGGTCGGCGCACACCGGGGAGCTGTTTTTT. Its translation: CAISEGGSAHTGELFF.

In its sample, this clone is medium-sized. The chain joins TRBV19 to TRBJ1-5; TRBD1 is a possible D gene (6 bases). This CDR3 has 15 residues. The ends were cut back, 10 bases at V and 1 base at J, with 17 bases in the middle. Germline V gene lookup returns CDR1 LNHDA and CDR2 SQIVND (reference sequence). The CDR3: CATQGRKGSNQPQHF. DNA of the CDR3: TGTGCCACACAGGGTAGAAAGGGGAGCAATCAGCCCCAGCATTTT.

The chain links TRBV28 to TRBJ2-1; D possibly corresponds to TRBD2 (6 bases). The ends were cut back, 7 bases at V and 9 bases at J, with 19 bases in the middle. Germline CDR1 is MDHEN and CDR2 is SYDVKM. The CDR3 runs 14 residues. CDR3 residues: CASTLGLLGSEQFF. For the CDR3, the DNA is TGTGCCAGCACCCTGGGACTCCTGGGCAGTGAGCAGTTCTTC.

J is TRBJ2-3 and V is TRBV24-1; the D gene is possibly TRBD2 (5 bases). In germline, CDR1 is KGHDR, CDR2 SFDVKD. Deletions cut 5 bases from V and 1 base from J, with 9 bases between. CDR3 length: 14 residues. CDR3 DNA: TGTGCCACCAGTGGGGAGTGGGGCACAGATACGCAGTATTTT. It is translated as CATSGEWGTDTQYF.

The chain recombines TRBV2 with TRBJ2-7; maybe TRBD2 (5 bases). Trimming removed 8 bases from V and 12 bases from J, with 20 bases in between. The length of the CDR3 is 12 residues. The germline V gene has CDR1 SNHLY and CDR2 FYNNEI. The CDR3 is CASGPPTGLWYF. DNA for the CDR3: TGTGCCAGCGGACCGCCGACCGGACTTTGGTACTTC.

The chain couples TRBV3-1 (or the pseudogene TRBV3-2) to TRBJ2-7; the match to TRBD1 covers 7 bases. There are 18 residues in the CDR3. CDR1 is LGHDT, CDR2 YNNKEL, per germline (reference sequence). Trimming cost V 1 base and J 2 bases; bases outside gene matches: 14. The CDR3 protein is CASSQARSTGSYTYEQYF. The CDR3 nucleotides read TGTGCCAGCAGCCAAGCCCGCTCGACAGGGTCCTATACCTACGAGCAGTACTTC.

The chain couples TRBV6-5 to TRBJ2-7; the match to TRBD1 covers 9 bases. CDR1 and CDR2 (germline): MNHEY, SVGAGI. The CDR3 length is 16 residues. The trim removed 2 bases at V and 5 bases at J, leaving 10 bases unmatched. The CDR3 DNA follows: TGTGCCAGCAGTTACACTACAGGGGGCGCATTCCACGAGCAGTACTTC. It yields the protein CASSYTTGGAFHEQYF.

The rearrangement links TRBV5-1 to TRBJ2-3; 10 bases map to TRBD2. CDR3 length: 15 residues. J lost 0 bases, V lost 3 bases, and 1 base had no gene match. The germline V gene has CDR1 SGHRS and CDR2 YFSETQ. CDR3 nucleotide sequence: TGCGCCAGCAGCTGGGGACTAGCGAGCACAGATACGCAGTATTTT. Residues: CASSWGLASTDTQYF.

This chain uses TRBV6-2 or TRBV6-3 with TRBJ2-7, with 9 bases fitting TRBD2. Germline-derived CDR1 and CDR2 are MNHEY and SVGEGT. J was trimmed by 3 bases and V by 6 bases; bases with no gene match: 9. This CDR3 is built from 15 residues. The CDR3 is CASSLYSGSGYEQYF. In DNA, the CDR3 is TGTGCCAGCAGCCTCTATAGCGGGAGTGGCTACGAGCAGTACTTC.

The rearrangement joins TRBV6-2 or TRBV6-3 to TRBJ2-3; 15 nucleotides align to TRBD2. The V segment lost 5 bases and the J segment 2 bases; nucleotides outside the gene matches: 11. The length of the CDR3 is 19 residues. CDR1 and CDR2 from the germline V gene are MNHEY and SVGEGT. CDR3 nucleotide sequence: TGTGCCAGCAGTCCGCAATCGGGACTAGCGGGAGGACCCACAGATACGCAGTATTTT. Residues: CASSPQSGLAGGPTDTQYF.

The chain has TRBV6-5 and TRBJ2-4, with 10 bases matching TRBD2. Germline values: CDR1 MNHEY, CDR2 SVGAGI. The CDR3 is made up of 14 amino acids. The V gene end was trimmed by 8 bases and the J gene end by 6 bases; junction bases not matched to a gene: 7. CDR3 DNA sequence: TGTGCCAGCCAAACTAGCGGGATGTCAAACATTCAGTACTTC. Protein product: CASQTSGMSNIQYF.

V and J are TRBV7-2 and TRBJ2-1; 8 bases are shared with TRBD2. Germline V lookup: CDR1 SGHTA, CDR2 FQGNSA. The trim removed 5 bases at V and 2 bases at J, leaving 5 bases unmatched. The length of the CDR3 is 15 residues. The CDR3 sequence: CASSLSGTTYNEQFF. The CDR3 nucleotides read TGTGCCAGCAGCCTTAGCGGGACCACCTACAATGAGCAGTTCTTC.

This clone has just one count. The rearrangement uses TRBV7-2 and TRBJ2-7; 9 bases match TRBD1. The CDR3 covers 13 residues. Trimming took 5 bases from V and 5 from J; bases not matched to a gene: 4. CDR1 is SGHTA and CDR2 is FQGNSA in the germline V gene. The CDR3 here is CASSRDRADEQYF. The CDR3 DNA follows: TGTGCCAGCAGCCGGGACAGGGCGGACGAGCAGTACTTC.

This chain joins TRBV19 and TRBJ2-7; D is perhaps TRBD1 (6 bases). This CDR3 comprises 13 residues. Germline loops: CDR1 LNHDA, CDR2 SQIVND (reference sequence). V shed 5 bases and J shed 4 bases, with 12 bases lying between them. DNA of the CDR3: TGTGCCAGTAGTCCCCGAAGGGGGTACGAGCAGTACTTC. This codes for CASSPRRGYEQYF.

The CDR3 nucleotides are TGCGCCAGCAGCGCGGACAGGGCTTATTACTATGGCTACACCTTC. Protein sequence: CASSADRAYYYGYTF. This chain uses TRBV5-1 with TRBJ1-2; TRBD1 agrees at 8 bases. CDR3 length: 15 residues. V shed 4 bases, J shed 3 bases, and the junction held 8 bases outside the gene matches. Germline V gene data show CDR1 as SGHRS and CDR2 as YFSETQ.

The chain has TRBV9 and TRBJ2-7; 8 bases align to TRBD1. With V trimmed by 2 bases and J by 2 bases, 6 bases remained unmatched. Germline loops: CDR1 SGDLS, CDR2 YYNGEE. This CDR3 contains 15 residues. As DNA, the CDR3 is TGTGCCAGCAGCGTTGGACAGGGTCTGACCTACGAGCAGTACTTC. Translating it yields CASSVGQGLTYEQYF. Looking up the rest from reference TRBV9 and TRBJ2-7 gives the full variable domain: DSGVTQTPKHLITATGQRVTLRCSPRSGDLSVYWYQQSLDQGLQFLIQYYNGEERAKGNILERFSAQQFPDLHSELNLSSLELGDSALYFCASSVGQGLTYEQYFGPGTRLTVT.

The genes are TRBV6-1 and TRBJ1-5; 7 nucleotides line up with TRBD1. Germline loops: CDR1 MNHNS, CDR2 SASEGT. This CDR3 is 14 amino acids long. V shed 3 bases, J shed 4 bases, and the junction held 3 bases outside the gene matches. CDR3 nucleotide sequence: TGTGCCAGCAGTGAGGGACAGTTTAATCAGCCCCAGCATTTT. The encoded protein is CASSEGQFNQPQHF.

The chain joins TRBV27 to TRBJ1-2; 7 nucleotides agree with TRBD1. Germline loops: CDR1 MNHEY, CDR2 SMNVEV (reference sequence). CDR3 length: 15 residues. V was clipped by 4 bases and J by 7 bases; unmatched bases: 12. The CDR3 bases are TGTGCCAGCAGTTACGACCCCAGGGGGAGAAGTGGCTACACCTTC. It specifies CASSYDPRGRSGYTF.

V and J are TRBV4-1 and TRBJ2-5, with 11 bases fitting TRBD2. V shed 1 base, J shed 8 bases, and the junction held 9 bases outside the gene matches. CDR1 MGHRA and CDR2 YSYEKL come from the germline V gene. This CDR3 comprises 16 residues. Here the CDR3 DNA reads TGCGCCAGCAGCCAAGTTGATAGCGGGAGGGCGGGCACCCAGTACTTC. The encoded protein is CASSQVDSGRAGTQYF.

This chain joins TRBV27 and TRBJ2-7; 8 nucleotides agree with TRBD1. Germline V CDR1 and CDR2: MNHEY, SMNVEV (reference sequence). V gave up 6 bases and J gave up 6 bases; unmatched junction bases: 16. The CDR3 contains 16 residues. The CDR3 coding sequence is TGTGCCAGCAGCCTAGGCCAGGGGGCGCTAAGGCTCGAGCAGTACTTC. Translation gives CASSLGQGALRLEQYF.